One sample yielded the 17 T cell receptor beta chains listed below, sequenced in a study of CD8 T cells in ankylosing spondylitis. MiXCR, applied by TCRdb to the 5' RACE reads, yields one record per CDR3 protein. The sample lists under 200,000 distinct CDR3 sequences; roughly 10% were seen once. The sample comprised blood, either unsorted or a sorted T cell fraction (not recorded which). The receptors shown here come from a female donor with ankylosing spondylitis or in good health (not recorded which).

The sample holds a few counts of this clonotype. V is TRBV7-2 and J is TRBJ2-1, with 8 bases matching TRBD2. This CDR3 is 16 amino acids long. Germline trimming cut 1 base from V and 1 base from J; bases unmatched to any gene: 3. Germline CDR1 SGHTA, CDR2 FQGNSA. In nucleotides, the CDR3 is TGTGCCAGCAGCTTAGGGACTAGCTTTTCCTACAATGAGCAGTTCTTC. It specifies CASSLGTSFSYNEQFF.

This clonotype has more than one count but fewer than ten. This chain uses TRBV29-1 with TRBJ2-7; 9 nucleotides line up with TRBD1. Germline V gene sequence: CDR1 SQVTM, CDR2 ANQGSEA. This CDR3 spans 13 amino acids. Trimming cost V 6 bases and J 5 bases; bases outside gene matches: 8. The CDR3 loop is CSVPGQGAHEQYF. The CDR3 DNA reads as TGCAGCGTACCGGGACAGGGAGCCCACGAGCAGTACTTC.

V and J are TRBV14 and TRBJ2-1, with a weak D call TRBD2 (5 bases). From germline, CDR1 is SGHDN and CDR2 FVKESK. V was trimmed by 1 base and J by 5 bases, leaving 15 bases between them. This CDR3 comprises 16 residues. CDR3 DNA: TGTGCCAGCAGCCAAGTGAGGCGGGCACTAAACAATGAGCAGTTCTTC. Translated: CASSQVRRALNNEQFF.

The rearrangement links TRBV7-2 to TRBJ1-2; TRBD1 might be the D (6 bases). CDR1 and CDR2 (germline): SGHTA, FQGNSA. This CDR3 has 14 amino acids. V was clipped by 5 bases and J by 4 bases, with 14 bases between them. The CDR3: CASSPGVRGYGYTF. The DNA of the CDR3 is TGTGCCAGCAGCCCAGGGGTAAGGGGCTATGGCTACACCTTC.

CDR3 loop: CASGGPWNTEAFF. The CDR3 bases are TGTGCCAGCGGGGGCCCTTGGAACACTGAAGCTTTCTTT. The genes are TRBV6-2 or TRBV6-3 and TRBJ1-1, with D perhaps matching TRBD1 (6 bases). Trimming took 8 bases from V and 1 from J, leaving 11 bases between them. The CDR3 loop spans 13 amino acids. Germline V lookup: CDR1 MNHEY, CDR2 SVGEGT.

The genes are TRBV3-1 and TRBJ2-1; 10 positions agree with TRBD1. J lost 0 bases, V lost 2 bases, and 7 bases had no gene match. The CDR3 is 18 residues long. Germline values: CDR1 LGHDT, CDR2 YNNKEL (reference sequence). CDR3 protein: CASSQKGGQGYSYNEQFF. The DNA of the CDR3 is TGTGCCAGCAGCCAAAAAGGGGGACAGGGGTACTCCTACAATGAGCAGTTCTTC.

This clonotype was counted between two and nine times. The chain carries TRBV6-5 and TRBJ2-7, with a possible D match to TRBD1 (6 bases). V was pared by 4 bases and J by 1 base, with 17 bases between. CDR1 and CDR2 from the germline V gene are MNHEY and SVGAGI. The CDR3 spans 16 residues. CDR3 DNA: TGTGCCAGCAGTTTACCGGGACAAGGGGATTCCTACGAGCAGTACTTC. Its protein is CASSLPGQGDSYEQYF.

This clonotype was counted a few times. The rearrangement uses TRBV9 and TRBJ2-1, with no clear D. CDR1 is SGDLS and CDR2 is YYNGEE in the germline V gene. V gave up 0 bases and J gave up 9 bases, with 7 bases separating them. The CDR3 has 12 amino acids. In DNA form, the CDR3 reads TGTGCCAGCAGCGTAGGGAATTTTGAGCAGTTCTTC. It encodes CASSVGNFEQFF.

The chain uses TRBV6-5 and TRBJ1-1; TRBD1 is a possible D gene (5 bases). Germline V gene data show CDR1 as MNHEY and CDR2 as SVGAGI. The CDR3 has 14 residues. With 4 bases removed from V and 4 bases from J, the gap between germline ends came to 13 bases. CDR3 nucleotide sequence: TGTGCCAGCAGTTTCGTGGGGGAGGCCACTGAAGCTTTCTTT. Translating it yields CASSFVGEATEAFF.

This chain joins TRBV7-9 and TRBJ2-7; D uncertain. Germline lookup yields CDR1 SEHNR and CDR2 FQNEAQ (reference sequence). CDR3 length: 12 residues. Trimming cost V 6 bases and J 0 bases, with 6 bases left between them. The DNA for the CDR3 is TGTGCCAGCAGGGGGTACTCCTACGAGCAGTACTTC. It codes for CASRGYSYEQYF. The entire variable domain, with the rest obtained from reference TRBV7-9 and TRBJ2-7, is as follows: DTGVSQNPRHKITKRGQNVTFRCDPISEHNRLYWYRQTLGQGPEFLTYFQNEAQLEKSRLLSDRFSAERPKGSFSTLEIQRTEQGDSAMYLCASRGYSYEQYFGPGTRLTVT.

The chain links TRBV4-3 to TRBJ2-1, with a tentative D call TRBD2 (6 bases). Per germline, CDR1 LGHNA and CDR2 YSLEER. The CDR3 has 14 amino acids. The germline V and J ends were trimmed by 1 base and 3 bases, with 7 bases remaining between them. The CDR3 DNA is TGCGCCAGCAGCCAAGGGGGACTCTACAATGAGCAGTTCTTC. This translates into CASSQGGLYNEQFF.

On this clonotype itself: One end of the junction does not line up with germline, which may come from a read error. The chain combines TRBV12-3 or TRBV12-4 with TRBJ1-5; possibly TRBD1 for D (6 bases). The CDR3 totals 17 residues. The CDR3 loop is CTSSFAPGTLDNQPQHF. The DNA of the CDR3 is TGTACCAGCAGTTTCGCCCCCGGGACACTTGACAATCAGCCCCAGCATTTT.

This clonotype has more than one count but fewer than ten. The J gene is TRBJ2-4, the V gene TRBV5-1, with D uncertain. This CDR3 is 15 amino acids long. In germline, CDR1 is SGHRS, CDR2 YFSETQ. V lost 0 bases to trimming and J lost 1 base, with 8 bases between them. The DNA of the CDR3 is TGCGCCAGCAGCTTGGGGGCCCTCGCCAAAAACATTCAGTACTTC. Translation: CASSLGALAKNIQYF.

The rearrangement uses TRBV9 and TRBJ2-5; possibly TRBD1 or TRBD2 for D (5 bases each). The CDR3 has 15 residues. Germline V lookup: CDR1 SGDLS, CDR2 YYNGEE. V lost 0 bases and J 5 bases, leaving 14 bases between the germline ends. The CDR3 is CASSVDGAFGETQYF. Here the CDR3 DNA reads TGTGCCAGCAGCGTAGACGGGGCCTTCGGGGAGACCCAGTACTTC.

V and J are TRBV4-2 and TRBJ2-1; D is possibly TRBD2 (5 bases). The CDR3 is made up of 13 amino acids. The germline V and J ends were trimmed by 1 base and 9 bases, with 10 bases remaining between them. Germline V gene data show CDR1 as LGHNA and CDR2 as YNFKEQ. For the CDR3, the DNA is TGTGCCAGCAGCCAAGGAGAGCGGATTGAGCAGTTCTTC. Encoded protein: CASSQGERIEQFF.

The CDR3 protein is CASSLGGQGINEQYF. The DNA for the CDR3 is TGTGCCAGCAGCTTAGGAGGCCAGGGAATTAACGAGCAGTACTTC. V and J are TRBV7-2 and TRBJ2-7; weak D call: TRBD1 (5 bases). CDR1 is SGHTA and CDR2 is FQGNSA in the germline V gene. There are 15 residues in the CDR3. V was clipped by 1 base and J by 5 bases, with 15 bases between them. Complete variable domain (other parts from reference TRBV7-2 and TRBJ2-7): GAGVSQSPSNKVTEKGKDVELRCDPISGHTALYWYRQSLGQGLEFLIYFQGNSAPDKSGLPSDRFSAERTGGSVSTLTIQRTQQEDSAVYLCASSLGGQGINEQYFGPGTRLTVT.

This clonotype was recorded a few times. The rearrangement uses TRBV7-6 and TRBJ2-7; tentative D call: TRBD2 (5 bases). The V and J ends lost 7 bases and 3 bases respectively, with 25 bases between them. CDR1 and CDR2 from the germline V gene are SGHVS and FNYEAQ. The CDR3 contains 17 residues. CDR3 sequence: CASTKWPPGELFYEQYF. The CDR3 bases are TGTGCCAGCACCAAATGGCCCCCCGGGGAATTGTTCTACGAGCAGTACTTC.